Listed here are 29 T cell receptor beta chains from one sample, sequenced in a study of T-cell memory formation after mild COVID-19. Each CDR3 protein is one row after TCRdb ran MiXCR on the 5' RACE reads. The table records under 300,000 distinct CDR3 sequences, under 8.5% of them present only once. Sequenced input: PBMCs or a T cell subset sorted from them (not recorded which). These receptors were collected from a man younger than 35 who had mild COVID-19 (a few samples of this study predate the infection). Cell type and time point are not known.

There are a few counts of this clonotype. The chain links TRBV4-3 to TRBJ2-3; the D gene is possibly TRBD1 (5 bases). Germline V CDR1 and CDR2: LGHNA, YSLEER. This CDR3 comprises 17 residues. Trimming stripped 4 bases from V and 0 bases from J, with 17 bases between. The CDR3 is CASSPGPTESSTDTQYF. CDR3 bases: TGCGCCAGCAGCCCAGGACCGACAGAGTCTAGCACAGATACGCAGTATTTT.

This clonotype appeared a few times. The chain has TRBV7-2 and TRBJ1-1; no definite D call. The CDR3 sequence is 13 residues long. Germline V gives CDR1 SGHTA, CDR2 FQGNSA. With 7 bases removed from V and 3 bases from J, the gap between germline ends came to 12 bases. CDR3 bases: TGTGCCAGCATGTGGATCCAAGACACTGAAGCTTTCTTT. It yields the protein CASMWIQDTEAFF.

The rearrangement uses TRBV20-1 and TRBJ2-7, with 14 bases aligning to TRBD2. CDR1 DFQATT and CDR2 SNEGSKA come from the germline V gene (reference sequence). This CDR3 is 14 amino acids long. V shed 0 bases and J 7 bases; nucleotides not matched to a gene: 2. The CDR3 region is CSAREGLAGVEQYV. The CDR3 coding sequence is TGCAGTGCTAGAGAGGGACTAGCGGGGGTTGAGCAGTACGTC.

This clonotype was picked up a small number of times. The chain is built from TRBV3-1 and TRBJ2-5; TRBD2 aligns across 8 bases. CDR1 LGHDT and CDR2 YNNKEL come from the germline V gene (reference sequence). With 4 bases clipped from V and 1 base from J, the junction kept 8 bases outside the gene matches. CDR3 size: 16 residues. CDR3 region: CASSRRGAGSQETQYF. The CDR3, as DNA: TGTGCCAGCAGCCGGCGGGGGGCGGGGAGCCAAGAGACCCAGTACTTC.

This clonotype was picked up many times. In nucleotides, the CDR3 is TGTGCCAGCAGACGAACTCCTTCTCCGGGCACAGATACGCAGTATTTT. Amino acid sequence: CASRRTPSPGTDTQYF. The rearrangement joins TRBV27 to TRBJ2-3; D not certain. The CDR3 extends over 16 amino acids. Per the germline V gene, CDR1 is MNHEY and CDR2 is SMNVEV (reference sequence). The V end was cut by 6 bases, the J end by 1 base, with 17 bases between.

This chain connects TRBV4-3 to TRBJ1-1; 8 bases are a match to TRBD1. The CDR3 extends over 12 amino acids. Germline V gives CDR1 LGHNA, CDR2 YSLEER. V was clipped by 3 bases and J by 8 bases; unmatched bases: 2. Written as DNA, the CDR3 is TGCGCCAGCAGCCAGTGGACAGGGGAAGCTTTCTTT. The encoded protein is CASSQWTGEAFF.

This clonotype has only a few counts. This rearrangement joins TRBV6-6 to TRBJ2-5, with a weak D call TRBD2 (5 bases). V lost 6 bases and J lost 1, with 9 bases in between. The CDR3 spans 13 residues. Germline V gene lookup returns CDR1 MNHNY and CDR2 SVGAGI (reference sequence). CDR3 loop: CASRKRSQETQYF. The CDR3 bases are TGTGCCAGCAGAAAGCGGAGCCAAGAGACCCAGTACTTC.

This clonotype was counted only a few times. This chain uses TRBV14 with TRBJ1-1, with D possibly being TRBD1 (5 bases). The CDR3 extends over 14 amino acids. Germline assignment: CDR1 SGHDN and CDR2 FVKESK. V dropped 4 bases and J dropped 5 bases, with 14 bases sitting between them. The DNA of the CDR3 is TGTGCCAGCAGCCCTCAAAGGGGAGGGACTGAAGCTTTCTTT. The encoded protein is CASSPQRGGTEAFF.

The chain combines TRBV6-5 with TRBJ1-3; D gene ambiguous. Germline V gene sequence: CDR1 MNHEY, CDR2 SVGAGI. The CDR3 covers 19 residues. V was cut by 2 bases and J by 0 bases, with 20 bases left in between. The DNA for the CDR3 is TGTGCCAGCAGTTACCAGTTCATGGGGAGCGGGGTCTCTGGAAACACCATATATTTT. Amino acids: CASSYQFMGSGVSGNTIYF.

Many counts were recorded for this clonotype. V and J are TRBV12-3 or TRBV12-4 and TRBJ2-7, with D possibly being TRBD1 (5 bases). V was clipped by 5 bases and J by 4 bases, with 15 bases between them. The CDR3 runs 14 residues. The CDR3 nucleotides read TGTGCCAGCAGTCGAGACAGTCCCCCTTACGAGCAGTACTTC. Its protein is CASSRDSPPYEQYF.

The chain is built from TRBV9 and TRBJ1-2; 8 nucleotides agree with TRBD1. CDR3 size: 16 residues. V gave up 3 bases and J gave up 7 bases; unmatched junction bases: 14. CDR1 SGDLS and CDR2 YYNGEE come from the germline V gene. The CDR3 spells CASSATGAPSVSGYTF. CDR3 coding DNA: TGTGCCAGCAGCGCGACAGGGGCCCCCTCTGTATCTGGCTACACCTTC.

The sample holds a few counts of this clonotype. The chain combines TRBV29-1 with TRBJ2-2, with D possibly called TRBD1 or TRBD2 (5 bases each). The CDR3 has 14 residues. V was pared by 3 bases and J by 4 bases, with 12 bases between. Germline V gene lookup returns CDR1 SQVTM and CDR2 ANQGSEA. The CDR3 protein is CSVDEGSFTGELFF. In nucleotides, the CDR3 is TGCAGCGTTGATGAGGGGAGCTTCACCGGGGAGCTGTTTTTT.

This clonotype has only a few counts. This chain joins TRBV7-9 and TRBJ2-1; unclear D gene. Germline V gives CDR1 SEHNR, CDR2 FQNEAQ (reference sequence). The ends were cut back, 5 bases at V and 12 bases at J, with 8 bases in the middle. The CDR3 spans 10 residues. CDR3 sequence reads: CASSPEGQFF. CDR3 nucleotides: TGTGCCAGCAGCCCAGAAGGGCAGTTCTTC.

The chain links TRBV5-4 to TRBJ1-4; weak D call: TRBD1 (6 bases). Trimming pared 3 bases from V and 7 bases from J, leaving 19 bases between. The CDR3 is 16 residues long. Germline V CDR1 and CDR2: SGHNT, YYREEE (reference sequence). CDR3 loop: CASSSSKGGQVEKLFF. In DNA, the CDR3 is TGTGCCAGCAGCTCCTCTAAAGGGGGGCAAGTTGAAAAACTGTTTTTT.

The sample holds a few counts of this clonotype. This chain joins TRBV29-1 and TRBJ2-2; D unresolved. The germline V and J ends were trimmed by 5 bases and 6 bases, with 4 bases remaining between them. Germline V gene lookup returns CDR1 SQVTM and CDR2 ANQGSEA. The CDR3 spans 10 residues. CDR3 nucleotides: TGCAGCGTTCGGGCCGGGGAGCTGTTTTTT. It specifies CSVRAGELFF.

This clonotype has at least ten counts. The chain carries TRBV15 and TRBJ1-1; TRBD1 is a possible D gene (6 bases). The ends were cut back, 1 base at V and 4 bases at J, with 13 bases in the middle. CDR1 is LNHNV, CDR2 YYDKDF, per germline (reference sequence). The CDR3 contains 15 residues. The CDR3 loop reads CATSRVGGAGTEAFF. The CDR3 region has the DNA TGTGCCACCAGCAGAGTCGGGGGCGCGGGCACTGAAGCTTTCTTT.

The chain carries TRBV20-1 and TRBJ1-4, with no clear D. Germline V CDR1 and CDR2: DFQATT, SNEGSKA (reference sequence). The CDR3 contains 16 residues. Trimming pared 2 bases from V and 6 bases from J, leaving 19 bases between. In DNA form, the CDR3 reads TGCAGTGCTAGACAGTTAACGACTATACTCGATGAAAAACTGTTTTTT. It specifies CSARQLTTILDEKLFF.

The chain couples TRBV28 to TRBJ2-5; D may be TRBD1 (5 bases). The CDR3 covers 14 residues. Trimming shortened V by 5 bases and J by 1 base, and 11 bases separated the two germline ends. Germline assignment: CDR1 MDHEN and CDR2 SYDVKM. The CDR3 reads CASSLIRAQETQYF. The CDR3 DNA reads TGTGCCAGCAGTCTCATCAGGGCCCAAGAGACCCAGTACTTC.

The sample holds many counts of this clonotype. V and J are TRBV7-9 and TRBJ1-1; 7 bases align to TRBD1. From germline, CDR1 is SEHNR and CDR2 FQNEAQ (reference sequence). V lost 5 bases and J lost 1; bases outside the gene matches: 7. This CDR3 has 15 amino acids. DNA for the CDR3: TGTGCCAGCAGCCTCGCCGGGACAGAGAACACTGAAGCTTTCTTT. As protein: CASSLAGTENTEAFF.

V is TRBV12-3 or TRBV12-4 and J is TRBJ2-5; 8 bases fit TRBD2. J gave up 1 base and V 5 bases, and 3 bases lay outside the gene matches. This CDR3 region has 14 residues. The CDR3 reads CASSGRGGQETQYF. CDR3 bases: TGTGCCAGCAGTGGTCGGGGGGGCCAAGAGACCCAGTACTTC.

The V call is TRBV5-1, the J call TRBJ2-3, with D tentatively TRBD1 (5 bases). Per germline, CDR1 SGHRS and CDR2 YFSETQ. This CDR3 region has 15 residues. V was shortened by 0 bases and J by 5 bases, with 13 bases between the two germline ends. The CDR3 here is CASSLAAGSGDTQYF. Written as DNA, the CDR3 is TGCGCCAGCAGCTTGGCGGCAGGGTCGGGAGATACGCAGTATTTT.

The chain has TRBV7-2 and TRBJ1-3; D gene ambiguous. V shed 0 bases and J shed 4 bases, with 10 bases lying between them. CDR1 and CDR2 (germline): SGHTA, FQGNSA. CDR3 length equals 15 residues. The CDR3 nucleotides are TGTGCCAGCAGCTTAGCCGGGGTCGCCGGAAACACCATATATTTT. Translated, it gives CASSLAGVAGNTIYF.

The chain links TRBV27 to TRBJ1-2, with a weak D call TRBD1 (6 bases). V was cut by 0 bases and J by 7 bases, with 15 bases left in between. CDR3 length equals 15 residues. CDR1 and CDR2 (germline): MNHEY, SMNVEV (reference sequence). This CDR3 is CASSLSGGLGGGYTF. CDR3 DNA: TGTGCCAGCAGTTTATCGGGGGGGCTGGGAGGTGGCTACACCTTC.

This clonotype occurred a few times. CDR3 residues: CASSPRTGKDNSPLHF. For the CDR3, the DNA is TGTGCCAGCAGCCCTAGGACAGGGAAGGATAATTCACCCCTCCACTTT. This chain links TRBV7-2 with TRBJ1-6; TRBD1 aligns across 8 bases. The V gene's germline CDR1 is SGHTA and CDR2 FQGNSA. The CDR3 length is 16 residues. The V gene end was trimmed by 5 bases and the J gene end by 5 bases; junction bases not matched to a gene: 8.

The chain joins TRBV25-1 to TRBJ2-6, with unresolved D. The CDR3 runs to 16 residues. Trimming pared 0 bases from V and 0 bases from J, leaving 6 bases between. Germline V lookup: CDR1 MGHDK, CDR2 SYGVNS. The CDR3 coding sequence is TGTGCCAGCAGTGAATACTTGGGCTCTGGGGCCAACGTCCTGACTTTC. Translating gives CASSEYLGSGANVLTF.

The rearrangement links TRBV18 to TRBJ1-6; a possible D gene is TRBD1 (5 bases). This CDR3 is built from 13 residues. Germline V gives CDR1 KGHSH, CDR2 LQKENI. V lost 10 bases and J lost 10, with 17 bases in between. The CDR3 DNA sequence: TGTGCCACCCAGGCCTCCGGGGGGTCACCCCTCCACTTT. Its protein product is CATQASGGSPLHF.

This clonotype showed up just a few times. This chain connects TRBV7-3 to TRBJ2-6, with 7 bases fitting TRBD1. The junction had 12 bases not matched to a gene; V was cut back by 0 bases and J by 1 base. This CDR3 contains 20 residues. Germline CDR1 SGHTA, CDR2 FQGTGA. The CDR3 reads CASSLTPWTGSDSGANVLTF. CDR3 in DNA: TGTGCCAGCAGCTTAACCCCCTGGACAGGTTCCGATTCTGGGGCCAACGTCCTGACTTTC.

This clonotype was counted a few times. CDR3 sequence: CASSWDRGIRPLHF. The CDR3 nucleotides read TGTGCCAGCAGTTGGGACAGGGGGATTCGGCCCCTCCACTTT. This rearrangement joins TRBV6-5 to TRBJ1-6, with 11 bases lining up with TRBD1. There are 14 residues in the CDR3. V dropped 4 bases and J dropped 13; count of bases not matched to a gene: 6. Looked up from germline, CDR1 is MNHEY and CDR2 is SVGAGI.

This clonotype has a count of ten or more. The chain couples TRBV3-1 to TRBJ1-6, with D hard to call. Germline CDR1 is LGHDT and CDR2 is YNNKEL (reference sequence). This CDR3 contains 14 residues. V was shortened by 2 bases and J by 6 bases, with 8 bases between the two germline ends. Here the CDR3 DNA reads TGTGCCAGCAGCCAAATGACGGGTAATTCACCCCTCCACTTT. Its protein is CASSQMTGNSPLHF.